This TCR beta chain was recorded in a study of blood T cell repertoires in COVID-19. This CDR3 is built from 15 residues. Per germline, CDR1 LNHDA and CDR2 SQIVND (reference sequence). Losses at the gene ends were 6 bases for V and 8 bases for J; bases not matched to a gene: 10. Participants spanned ages roughly 18 to 95 years and resided in about two dozen US areas. Profiling relied on immunoSEQ multiplex PCR, and the TCRdb table lists in-frame clones only, not all of them. This table has some 300,000 clones, approximately 89% appearing once. This clonotype was sampled from a woman in her forties or fifties who had been exposed to COVID-19. The gene calls are TRBV19 and TRBJ1-4; the match to TRBD1 covers 9 bases. The sequenced sample was PBMCs or T cells enriched from blood (not recorded which). CDR3 coding DNA: TGTGCCAGTAGAACCCGGACAGGGGTCGGAGAAAAACTGTTTTTT. This codes for CASRTRTGVGEKLFF.